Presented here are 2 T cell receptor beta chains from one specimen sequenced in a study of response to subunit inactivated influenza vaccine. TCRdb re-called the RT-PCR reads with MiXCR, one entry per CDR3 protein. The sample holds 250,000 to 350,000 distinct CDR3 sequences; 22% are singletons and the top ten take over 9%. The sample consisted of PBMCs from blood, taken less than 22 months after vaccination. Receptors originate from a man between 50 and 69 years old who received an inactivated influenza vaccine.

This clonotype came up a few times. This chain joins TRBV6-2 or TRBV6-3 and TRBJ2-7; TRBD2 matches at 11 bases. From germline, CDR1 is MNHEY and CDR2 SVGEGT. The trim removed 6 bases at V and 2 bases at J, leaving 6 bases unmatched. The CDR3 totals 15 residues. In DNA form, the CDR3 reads TGTGCCAGCAGCCTGGGACTAGCGGCAACCTACGAGCAGTACTTC. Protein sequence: CASSLGLAATYEQYF.

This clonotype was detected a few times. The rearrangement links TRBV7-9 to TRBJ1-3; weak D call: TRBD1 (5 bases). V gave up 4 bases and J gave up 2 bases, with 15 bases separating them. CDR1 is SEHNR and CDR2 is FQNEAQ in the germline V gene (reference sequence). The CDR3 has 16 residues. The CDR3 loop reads CASSSSFGTTGNTIYF. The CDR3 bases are TGTGCCAGCAGCTCGTCATTCGGGACGACTGGAAACACCATATATTTT.